This T cell receptor (beta chain) was identified during a study of CD8+CD57+ T cells in acquired aplastic anemia. There are 14 residues in the CDR3. After removal of 2 bases from V and 5 bases from J, the junction contained 3 bases not matched to a gene. Genomic DNA constituted the template upon which TCR beta VDJ and CDR3 profiling was performed. From the reads, TCRdb called clonotypes with MiXCR, one entry per CDR3 protein. The repertoire holds more than 150,000 distinct CDR3 sequences, with roughly half as singletons. This chain connects TRBV12-3 or TRBV12-4 to TRBJ2-1, with TRBD1 matching over 7 bases. The receptor's source is a human donor in good health. The sample was sorted CD4+, CD8+, or CD8+CD57+ T cells (not recorded which) from PBMCs. Written as DNA, the CDR3 is TGTGCCAGCAGTTTACAGGGGGTGAACAATGAGCAGTTCTTC. Translated, it gives CASSLQGVNNEQFF.